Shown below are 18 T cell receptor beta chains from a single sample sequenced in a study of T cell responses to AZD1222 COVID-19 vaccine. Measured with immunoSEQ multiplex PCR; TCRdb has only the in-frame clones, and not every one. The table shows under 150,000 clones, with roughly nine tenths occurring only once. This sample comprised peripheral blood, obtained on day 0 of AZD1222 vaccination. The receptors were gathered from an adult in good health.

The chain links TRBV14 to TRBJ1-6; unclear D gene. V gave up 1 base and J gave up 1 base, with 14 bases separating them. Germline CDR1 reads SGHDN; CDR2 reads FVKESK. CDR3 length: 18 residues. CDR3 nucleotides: TGTGCCAGCAGCCAAGTTTCCAGATTTCGATCCTATAATTCACCCCTCCACTTT. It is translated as CASSQVSRFRSYNSPLHF.

This CDR3 is CASSFGTRTDTQYF. The CDR3 region has the DNA TGTGCCAGCAGTTTTGGGACACGCACAGATACGCAGTATTTT. The chain has TRBV28 and TRBJ2-3, with TRBD1 as a possible D gene (6 bases). Germline CDR1 MDHEN, CDR2 SYDVKM. Trimming took 3 bases from V and 1 from J, leaving 8 bases between them. CDR3 size: 14 residues. The variable domain in full, with the rest retrieved from reference TRBV28 and TRBJ2-3, is DVKVTQSSRYLVKRTGEKVFLECVQDMDHENMFWYRQDPGLGLRLIYFSYDVKMKEKGDIPEGYSVSREKKERFSLILESASTNQTSMYLCASSFGTRTDTQYFGPGTRLTVL.

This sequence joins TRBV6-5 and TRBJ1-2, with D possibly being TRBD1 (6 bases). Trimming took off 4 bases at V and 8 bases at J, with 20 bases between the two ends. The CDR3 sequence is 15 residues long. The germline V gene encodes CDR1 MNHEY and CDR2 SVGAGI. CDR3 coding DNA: TGTGCCAGCAGTTGGGGCAACAGGGTTCAGGGCGGCTACACCTTC. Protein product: CASSWGNRVQGGYTF.

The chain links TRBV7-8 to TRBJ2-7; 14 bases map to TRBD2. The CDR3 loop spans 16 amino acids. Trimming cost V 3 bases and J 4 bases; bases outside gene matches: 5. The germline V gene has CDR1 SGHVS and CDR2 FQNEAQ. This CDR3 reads CASSLGTSGSGYEQYF. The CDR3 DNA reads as TGTGCCAGCAGCTTGGGGACTAGCGGGAGTGGTTACGAGCAGTACTTC. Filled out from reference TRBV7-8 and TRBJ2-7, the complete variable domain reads GAGVSQSPRYKVAKRGQDVALRCDPISGHVSLFWYQQALGQGPEFLTYFQNEAQLDKSGLPSDRFFAERPEGSVSTLKIQRTQQEDSAVYLCASSLGTSGSGYEQYFGPGTRLTVT.

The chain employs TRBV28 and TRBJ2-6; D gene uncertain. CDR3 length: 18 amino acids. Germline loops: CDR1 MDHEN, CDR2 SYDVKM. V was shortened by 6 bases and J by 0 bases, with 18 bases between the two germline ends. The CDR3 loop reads CASSPMDLGSSGANVLTF. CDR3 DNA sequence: TGTGCCAGCAGCCCAATGGACCTAGGGTCCTCTGGGGCCAACGTCCTGACTTTC.

The DNA of the CDR3 is TGTGCCAGCAGCCCCTATACTACTAGTAGCGGGGAGGCCGGGGAGCTGTTTTTT. Its protein is CASSPYTTSSGEAGELFF. This rearrangement joins TRBV4-2 to TRBJ2-2; 8 nucleotides align to TRBD2. The V gene's germline CDR1 is LGHNA and CDR2 YNFKEQ. CDR3 length: 18 amino acids. The junction had 16 bases not matched to a gene; V was cut back by 4 bases and J by 6 bases.

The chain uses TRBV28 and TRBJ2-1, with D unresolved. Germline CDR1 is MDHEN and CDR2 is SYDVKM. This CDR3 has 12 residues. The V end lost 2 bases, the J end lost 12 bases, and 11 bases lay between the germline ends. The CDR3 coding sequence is TGTGCCAGCAGTTTACAAAAAAATCGGCAGTTCTTC. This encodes CASSLQKNRQFF.

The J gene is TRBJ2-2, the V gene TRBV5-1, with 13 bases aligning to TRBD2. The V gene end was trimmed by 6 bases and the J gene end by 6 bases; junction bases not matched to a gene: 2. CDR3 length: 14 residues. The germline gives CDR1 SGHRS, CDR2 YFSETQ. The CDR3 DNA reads TGCGCCAGCAAGGGACTAGCGGGATCCGGGGAGCTGTTTTTT. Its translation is CASKGLAGSGELFF.

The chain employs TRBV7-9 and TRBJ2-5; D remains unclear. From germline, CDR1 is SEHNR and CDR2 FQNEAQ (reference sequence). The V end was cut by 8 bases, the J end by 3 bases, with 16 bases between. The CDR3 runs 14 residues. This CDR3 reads CASSTRALKETQYF. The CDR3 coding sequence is TGTGCCAGCTCCACCCGGGCCCTAAAAGAGACCCAGTACTTC.

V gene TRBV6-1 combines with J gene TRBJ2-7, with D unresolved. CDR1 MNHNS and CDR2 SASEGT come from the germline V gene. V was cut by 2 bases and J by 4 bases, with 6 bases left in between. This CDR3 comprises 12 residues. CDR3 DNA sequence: TGTGCCAGCAGTGAACCCCAGTACGAGCAGTACTTC. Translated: CASSEPQYEQYF.

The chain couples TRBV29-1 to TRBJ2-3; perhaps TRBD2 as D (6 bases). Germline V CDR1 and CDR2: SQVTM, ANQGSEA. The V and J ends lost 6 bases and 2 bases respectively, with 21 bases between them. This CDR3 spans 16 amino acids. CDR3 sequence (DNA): TGCAGCGTAAACGGTTGGGGGGTATCTGACACAGATACGCAGTATTTT. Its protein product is CSVNGWGVSDTDTQYF.

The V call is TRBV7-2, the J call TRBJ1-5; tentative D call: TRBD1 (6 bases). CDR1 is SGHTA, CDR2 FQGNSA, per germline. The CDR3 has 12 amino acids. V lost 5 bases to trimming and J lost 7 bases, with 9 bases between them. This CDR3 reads CASSPRGQPQHF. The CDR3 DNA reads TGTGCCAGCAGCCCCAGGGGACAGCCCCAGCATTTT.

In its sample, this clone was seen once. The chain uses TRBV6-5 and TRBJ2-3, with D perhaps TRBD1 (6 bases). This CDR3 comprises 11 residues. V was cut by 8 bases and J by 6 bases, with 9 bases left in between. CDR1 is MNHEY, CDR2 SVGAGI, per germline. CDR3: CASLRGDTQYF. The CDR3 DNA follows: TGTGCCAGCTTGAGGGGGGATACGCAGTATTTT.

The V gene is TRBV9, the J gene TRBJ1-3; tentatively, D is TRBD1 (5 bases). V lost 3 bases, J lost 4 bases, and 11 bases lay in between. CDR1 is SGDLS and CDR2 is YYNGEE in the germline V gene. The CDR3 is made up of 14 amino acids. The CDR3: CASSARVSGNTIYF. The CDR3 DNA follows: TGTGCCAGCAGCGCCAGGGTTTCCGGAAACACCATATATTTT.

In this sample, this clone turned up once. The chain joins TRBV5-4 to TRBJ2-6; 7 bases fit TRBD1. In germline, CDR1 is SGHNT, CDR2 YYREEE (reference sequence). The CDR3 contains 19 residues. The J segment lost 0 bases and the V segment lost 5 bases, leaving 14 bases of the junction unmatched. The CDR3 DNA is TGTGCCAGCAGGAGGATGCCGGGACAGAGAAACTCTGGGGCCAACGTCCTGACTTTC. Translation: CASRRMPGQRNSGANVLTF.

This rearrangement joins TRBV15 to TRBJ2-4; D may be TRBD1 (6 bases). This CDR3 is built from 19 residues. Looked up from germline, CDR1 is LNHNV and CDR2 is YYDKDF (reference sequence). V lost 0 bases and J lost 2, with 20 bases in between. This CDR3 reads CATSRDQVRGYPPKNIQYF. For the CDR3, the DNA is TGTGCCACCAGCAGAGATCAGGTCAGGGGTTATCCTCCCAAAAACATTCAGTACTTC.

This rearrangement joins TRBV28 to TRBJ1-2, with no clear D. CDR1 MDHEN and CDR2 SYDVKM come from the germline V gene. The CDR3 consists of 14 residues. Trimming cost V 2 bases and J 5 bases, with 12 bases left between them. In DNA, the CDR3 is TGTGCCAGCAGTTTAGGATCGGACGGATATGGCTACACCTTC. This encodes CASSLGSDGYGYTF.

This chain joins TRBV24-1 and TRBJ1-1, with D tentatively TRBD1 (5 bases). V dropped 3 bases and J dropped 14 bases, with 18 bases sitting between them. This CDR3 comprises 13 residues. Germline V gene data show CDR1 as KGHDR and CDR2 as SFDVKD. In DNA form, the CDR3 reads TGTGCCACCAGTGATCCGCCTGTCAGGGATTGGTTCTTT. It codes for CATSDPPVRDWFF.